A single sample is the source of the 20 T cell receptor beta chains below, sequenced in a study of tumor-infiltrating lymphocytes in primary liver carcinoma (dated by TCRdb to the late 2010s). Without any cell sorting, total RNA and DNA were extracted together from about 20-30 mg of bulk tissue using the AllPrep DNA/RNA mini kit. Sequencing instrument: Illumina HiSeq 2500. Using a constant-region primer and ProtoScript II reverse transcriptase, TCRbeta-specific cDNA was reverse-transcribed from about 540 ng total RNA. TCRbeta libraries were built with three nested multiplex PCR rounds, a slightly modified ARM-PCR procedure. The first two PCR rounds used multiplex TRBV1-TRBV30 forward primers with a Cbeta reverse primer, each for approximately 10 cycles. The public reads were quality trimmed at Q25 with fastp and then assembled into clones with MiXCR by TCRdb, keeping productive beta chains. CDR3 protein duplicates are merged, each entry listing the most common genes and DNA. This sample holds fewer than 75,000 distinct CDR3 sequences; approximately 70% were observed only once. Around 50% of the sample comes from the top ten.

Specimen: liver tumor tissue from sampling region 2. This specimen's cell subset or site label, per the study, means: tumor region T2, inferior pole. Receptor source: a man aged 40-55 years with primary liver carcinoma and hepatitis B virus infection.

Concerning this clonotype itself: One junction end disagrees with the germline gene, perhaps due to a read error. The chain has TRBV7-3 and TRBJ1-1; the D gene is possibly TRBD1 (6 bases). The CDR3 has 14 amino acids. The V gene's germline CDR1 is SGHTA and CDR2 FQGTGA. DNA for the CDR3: TGTGCCAGCAGCCTAGGTAGGGGGAGCACTGTAGCTTTCTTT. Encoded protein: CASSLGRGSTVAFF. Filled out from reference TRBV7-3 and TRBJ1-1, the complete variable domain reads GAGVSQTPSNKVTEKGKYVELRCDPISGHTALYWYRQSLGQGPEFLIYFQGTGAADDSGLPNDRFFAVRPEGSVSTLKIQRTERGDSAVYLCASSLGRGSTVAFFGQGTRLTVV.

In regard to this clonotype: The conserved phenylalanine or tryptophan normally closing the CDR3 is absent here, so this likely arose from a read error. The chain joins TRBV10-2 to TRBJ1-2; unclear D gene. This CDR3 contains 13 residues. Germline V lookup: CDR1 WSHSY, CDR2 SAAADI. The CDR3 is CASSFGEGYSYTL. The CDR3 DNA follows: TGCGCTAGCAGTTTTGGGGAAGGCTATAGCTACACCTTA.

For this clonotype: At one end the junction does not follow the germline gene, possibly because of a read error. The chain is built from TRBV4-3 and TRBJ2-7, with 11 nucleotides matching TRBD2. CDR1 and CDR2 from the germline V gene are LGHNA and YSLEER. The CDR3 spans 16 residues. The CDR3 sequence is CASSPGTSGASYEQYF. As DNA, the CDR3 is TGCGCTAGCAGCCCGGGGACTAGCGGAGCCTCCTACGAGCAGTACTTC.

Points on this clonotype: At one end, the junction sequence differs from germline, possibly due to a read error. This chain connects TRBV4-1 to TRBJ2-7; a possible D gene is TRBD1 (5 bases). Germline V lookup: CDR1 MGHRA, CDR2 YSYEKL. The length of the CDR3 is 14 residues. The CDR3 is CASSLLGVGNEHYF. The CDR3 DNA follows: TGTGCCAGCAGCCTCCTAGGGGTAGGGAACGAGCACTACTTC.

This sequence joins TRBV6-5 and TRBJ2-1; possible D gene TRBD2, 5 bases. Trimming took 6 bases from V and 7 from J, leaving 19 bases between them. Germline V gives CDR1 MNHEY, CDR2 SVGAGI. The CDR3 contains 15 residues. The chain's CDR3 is CASRRLAREGNEQFF. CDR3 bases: TGTGCCAGCAGGCGGCTAGCAAGAGAGGGAAATGAGCAGTTCTTC.

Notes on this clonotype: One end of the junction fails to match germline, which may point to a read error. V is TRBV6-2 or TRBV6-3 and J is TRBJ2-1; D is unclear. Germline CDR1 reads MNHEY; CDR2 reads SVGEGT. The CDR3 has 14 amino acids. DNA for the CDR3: TGTGCCAACAGTTACCTGATAGTTGGAAATGAGCAGTTTTTC. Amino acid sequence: CANSYLIVGNEQFF.

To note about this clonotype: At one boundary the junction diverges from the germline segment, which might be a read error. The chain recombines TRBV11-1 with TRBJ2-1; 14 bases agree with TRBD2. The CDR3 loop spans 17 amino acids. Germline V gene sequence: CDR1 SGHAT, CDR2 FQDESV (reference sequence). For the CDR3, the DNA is TGTGGCAGCAGCATGGGACTAGCGGGAGAAGTTGACAATGAGCAGTTCTTC. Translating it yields CGSSMGLAGEVDNEQFF.

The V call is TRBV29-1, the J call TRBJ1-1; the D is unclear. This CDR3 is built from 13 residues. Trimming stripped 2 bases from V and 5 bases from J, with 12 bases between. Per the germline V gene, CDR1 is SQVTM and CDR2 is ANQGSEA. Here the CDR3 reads CSVEPPGGTEAFF. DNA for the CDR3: TGCAGCGTTGAACCACCCGGAGGGACTGAAGCTTTCTTT. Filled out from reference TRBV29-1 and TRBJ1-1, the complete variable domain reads SAVISQKPSRDICQRGTSLTIQCQVDSQVTMMFWYRQQPGQSLTLIATANQGSEATYESGFVIDKFPISRPNLTFSTLTVSNMSPEDSSIYLCSVEPPGGTEAFFGQGTRLTVV.

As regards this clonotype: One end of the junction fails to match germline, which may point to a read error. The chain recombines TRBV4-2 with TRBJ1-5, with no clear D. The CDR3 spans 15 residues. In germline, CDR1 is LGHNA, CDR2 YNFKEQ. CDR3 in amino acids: CATSQNLQSNQPQHF. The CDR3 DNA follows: TGTGCCACCAGCCAAAATTTACAGTCAAATCAGCCCCAGCACTTT.

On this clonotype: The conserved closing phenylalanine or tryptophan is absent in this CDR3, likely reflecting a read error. The CDR3 nucleotides read TGCGCCAGCAGCCAAGCAATCGATCAGCCTCAGCATCTT. It yields the protein CASSQAIDQPQHL. The chain combines TRBV4-1 with TRBJ1-5; D remains ambiguous. This CDR3 spans 13 amino acids. Germline values: CDR1 MGHRA, CDR2 YSYEKL.

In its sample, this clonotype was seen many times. CDR3 nucleotide sequence: TGTGCCAGCAGCTTGACGGATGATGGCTACGAGCAGTACTTC. Translating gives CASSLTDDGYEQYF. The chain combines TRBV11-2 with TRBJ2-7; D gene ambiguous. CDR1 and CDR2 from the germline V gene are SGHAT and FQNNGV. Trimming cost V 3 bases and J 3 bases, with 12 bases left between them. CDR3 length equals 14 residues. Variable domain in full (rest from reference TRBV11-2 and TRBJ2-7): EAGVAQSPRYKIIEKRQSVAFWCNPISGHATLYWYQQILGQGPKLLIQFQNNGVVDDSQLPKDRFSAERLKGVDSTLKIQPAKLEDSAVYLCASSLTDDGYEQYFGPGTRLTVT.

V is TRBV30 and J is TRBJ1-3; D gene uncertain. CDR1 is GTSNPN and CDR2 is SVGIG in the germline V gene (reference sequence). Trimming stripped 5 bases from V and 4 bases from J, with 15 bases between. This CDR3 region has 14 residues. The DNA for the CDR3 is TGTGCCTGGTCAGAGGGCAATTTCGGAAACACCATATATTTT. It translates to CAWSEGNFGNTIYF.

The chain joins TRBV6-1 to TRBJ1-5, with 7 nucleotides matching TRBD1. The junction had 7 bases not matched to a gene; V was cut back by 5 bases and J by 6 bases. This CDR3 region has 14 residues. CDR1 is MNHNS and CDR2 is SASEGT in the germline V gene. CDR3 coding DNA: TGTGCCAGCAGTCTACAGGGGACCACTCAGCCCCAGCATTTT. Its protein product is CASSLQGTTQPQHF.

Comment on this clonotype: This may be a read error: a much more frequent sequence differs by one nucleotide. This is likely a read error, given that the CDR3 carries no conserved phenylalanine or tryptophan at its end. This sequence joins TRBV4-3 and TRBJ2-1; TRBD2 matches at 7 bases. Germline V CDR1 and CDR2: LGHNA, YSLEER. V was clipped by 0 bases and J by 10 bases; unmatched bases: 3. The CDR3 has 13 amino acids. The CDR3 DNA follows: TGCGCCAGCAGCCAAGAGGCGGGGGTCGAGCAGTTCCTC. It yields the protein CASSQEAGVEQFL.

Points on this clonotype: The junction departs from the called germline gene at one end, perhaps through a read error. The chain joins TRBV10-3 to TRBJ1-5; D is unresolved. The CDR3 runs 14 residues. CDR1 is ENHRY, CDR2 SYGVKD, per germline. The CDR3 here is CAISDYEGDWPPHF. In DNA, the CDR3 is TGTGCCATCAGTGATTATGAGGGCGATTGGCCCCCGCATTTT.

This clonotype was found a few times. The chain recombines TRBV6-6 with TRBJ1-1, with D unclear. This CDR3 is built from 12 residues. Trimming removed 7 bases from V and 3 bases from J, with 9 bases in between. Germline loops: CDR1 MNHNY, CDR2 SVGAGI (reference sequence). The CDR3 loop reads CASIQIDTEAFF. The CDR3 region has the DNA TGTGCCAGCATCCAGATAGACACTGAAGCTTTCTTT.

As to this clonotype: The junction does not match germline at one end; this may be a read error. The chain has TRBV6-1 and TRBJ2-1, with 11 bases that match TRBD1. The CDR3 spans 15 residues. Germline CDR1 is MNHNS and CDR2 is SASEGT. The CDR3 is CANRAGTGGYNKQFF. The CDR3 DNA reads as TGTGCCAACAGAGCCGGGACAGGGGGGTACAATAAGCAGTTCTTC.

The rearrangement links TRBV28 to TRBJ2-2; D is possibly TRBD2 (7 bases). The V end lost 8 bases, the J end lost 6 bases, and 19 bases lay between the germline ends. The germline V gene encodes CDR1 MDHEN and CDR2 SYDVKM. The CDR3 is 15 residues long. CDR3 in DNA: TGTGCCAGCCTGCACGCCGGGGGGCGCCCCGGGGAGCTGTTTTTT. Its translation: CASLHAGGRPGELFF.

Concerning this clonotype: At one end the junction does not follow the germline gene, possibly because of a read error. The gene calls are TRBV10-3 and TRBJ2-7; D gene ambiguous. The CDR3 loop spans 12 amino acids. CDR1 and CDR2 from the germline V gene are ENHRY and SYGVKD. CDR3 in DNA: TGTGGCATCGGTGAAGCCGGGCAAGAGAAGTACTTC. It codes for CGIGEAGQEKYF.

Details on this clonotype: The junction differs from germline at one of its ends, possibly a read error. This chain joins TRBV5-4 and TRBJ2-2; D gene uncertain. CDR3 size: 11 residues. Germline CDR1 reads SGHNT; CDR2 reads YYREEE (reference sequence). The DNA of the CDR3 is TGTGCCAACAGCTCGACCGGGGAGCTGTTTTTT. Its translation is CANSSTGELFF.